The clone carrying this T cell receptor gamma chain was recorded a few times. The likely explanation is a read error, given a far larger clone one base away. This sample includes further DNA sequences coding for the same CDR3. Bulk repertoires came from Vgamma9/Vdelta2+ or Vdelta2-negative gammadelta T cells flow-sorted from PBMC. Both TRG and TRD chains were sequenced from each sorted sample. TCRdb used CATT to re-call clones from the multiplex PCR reads. The table has approximately 26,000 gamma-chain clones, roughly 3.1% seen once. This sample was taken from a study of γδ T cells in repeated Plasmodium falciparum infection. Across the whole study: Malaria-naive adults were infected with P. falciparum NF54 four times over roughly 640 days.

Trimming took 7 bases from V and 0 from J; bases not matched to a gene: 6. The CDR3 is 13 residues long. Germline CDR1 is GITISATS and CDR2 is ISYDGTV (reference sequence). This sequence was found in a pool of human donors (malaria-infected and uninfected, not separated). This rearrangement joins TRGV9 to TRGJ1 or TRGJ2. As TCRdb names no J gene, one was assigned here on the basis of a DNA match to germline. The sample taken for sequencing was gamma-delta T cells from blood. The CDR3 bases are TGTGCCTTGTGCAGCCCGAATTATTATAAGAAACTCTTT. Translating gives CALCSPNYYKKLF.